This T cell receptor beta chain was sequenced in a study of T cell repertoires in aging, cancer and after chemotherapy. This clonotype is classed as medium-sized. TCR beta rearrangements were amplified from peripheral blood genomic DNA. The CDR3 extends over 12 amino acids. Germline CDR1 SQVTM, CDR2 ANQGSEA. V was pared by 7 bases and J by 7 bases, with 14 bases between. Rearranged V-D-J TRB sequences were amplified with a mixed TRB-A/B primer pool. One entry per CDR3 protein, called by TCRdb with MiXCR from the multiplex PCR reads. The sample records roughly 6,000 distinct CDR3 sequences, about 36% being singletons.

The sequenced material came from blood. This clonotype originated in a human donor with a blood cancer. The chain links TRBV29-1 to TRBJ2-1; a possible D gene is TRBD2 (6 bases). CDR3 region: CSGATSFNEQFF. DNA for the CDR3: TGCAGCGGGGCGACTAGTTTTAATGAGCAGTTCTTC.